This T cell receptor beta chain emerged from a study of shared clonotypes between healthy human individuals. Generated by immunoSEQ multiplex PCR, the TCRdb table keeps only in-frame clones and is missing some. The top ten hold around 0.47% of the sample, which has about 1.5 million clones, around 98% seen once. The CDR3 loop spans 16 amino acids. The J segment lost 3 bases and the V segment lost 6 bases, leaving 11 bases of the junction unmatched. The germline CDR1 and CDR2 sequences are SGHRS and YFSETQ. The clonotype was recovered from a man aged 25 to 40 in good health. This chain joins TRBV5-1 and TRBJ1-2, with 10 positions matching TRBD1. Source material: naive CD4+ T cells sorted from blood. The subset was: CD45RA+ positively selected. CDR3 residues: CASTILPGTGDYGYTF. DNA of the CDR3: TGCGCCAGCACGATTCTGCCCGGGACAGGGGACTATGGCTACACCTTC.